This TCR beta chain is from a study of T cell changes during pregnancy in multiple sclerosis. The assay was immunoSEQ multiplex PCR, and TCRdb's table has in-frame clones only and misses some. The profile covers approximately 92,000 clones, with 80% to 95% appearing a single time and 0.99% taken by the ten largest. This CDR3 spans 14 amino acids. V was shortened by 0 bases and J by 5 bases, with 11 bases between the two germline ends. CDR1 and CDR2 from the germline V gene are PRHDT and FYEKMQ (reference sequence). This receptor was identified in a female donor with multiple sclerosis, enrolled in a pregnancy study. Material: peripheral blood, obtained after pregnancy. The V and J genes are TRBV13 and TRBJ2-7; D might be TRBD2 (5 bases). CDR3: CASSLGGILHEQYF. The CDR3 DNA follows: TGTGCCAGCAGCTTAGGCGGGATACTACACGAGCAGTACTTC.